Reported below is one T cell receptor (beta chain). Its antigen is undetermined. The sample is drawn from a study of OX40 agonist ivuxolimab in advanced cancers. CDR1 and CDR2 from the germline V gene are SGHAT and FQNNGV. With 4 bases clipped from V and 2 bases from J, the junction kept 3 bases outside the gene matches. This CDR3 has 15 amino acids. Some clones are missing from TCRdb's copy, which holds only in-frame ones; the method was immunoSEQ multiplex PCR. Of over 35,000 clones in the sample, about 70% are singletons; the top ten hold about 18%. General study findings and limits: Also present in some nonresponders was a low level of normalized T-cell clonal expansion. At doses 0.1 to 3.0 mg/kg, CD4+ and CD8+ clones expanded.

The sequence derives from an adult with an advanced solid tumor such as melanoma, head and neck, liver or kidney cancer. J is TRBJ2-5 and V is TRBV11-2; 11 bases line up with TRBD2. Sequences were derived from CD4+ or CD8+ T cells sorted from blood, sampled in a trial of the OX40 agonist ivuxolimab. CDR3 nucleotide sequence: TGTGCCAGCAGCTACTGGACTAGCGGGCAAGAGACCCAGTACTTC. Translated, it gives CASSYWTSGQETQYF.